What follows describes a single TCR beta chain. The TCRbeta library was prepared with unique molecular identifiers. TCRdb reanalysed the PCR reads using MiXCR and keeps one entry per CDR3 protein. This sample has roughly 300,000 distinct CDR3 sequences, with around 9.6% found just once. The data were taken from a study of T-cell reconstitution after alpha-beta-depleted transplantation in children. The trim removed 6 bases at V and 2 bases at J, leaving 9 bases unmatched. The CDR3 totals 16 residues. From germline, CDR1 is MNHNS and CDR2 SASEGT. This sequence originates from a human donor who donated a stem cell graft to a child with SCID. This rearrangement joins TRBV6-1 to TRBJ2-2; 7 positions match TRBD1. Material: PBMCs from the stem cell graft donor, obtained from the stem cell graft. The CDR3: CASRDGQAANTGELFF. In DNA form, the CDR3 reads TGTGCCAGCAGGGACGGACAGGCGGCAAACACCGGGGAGCTGTTTTTT.